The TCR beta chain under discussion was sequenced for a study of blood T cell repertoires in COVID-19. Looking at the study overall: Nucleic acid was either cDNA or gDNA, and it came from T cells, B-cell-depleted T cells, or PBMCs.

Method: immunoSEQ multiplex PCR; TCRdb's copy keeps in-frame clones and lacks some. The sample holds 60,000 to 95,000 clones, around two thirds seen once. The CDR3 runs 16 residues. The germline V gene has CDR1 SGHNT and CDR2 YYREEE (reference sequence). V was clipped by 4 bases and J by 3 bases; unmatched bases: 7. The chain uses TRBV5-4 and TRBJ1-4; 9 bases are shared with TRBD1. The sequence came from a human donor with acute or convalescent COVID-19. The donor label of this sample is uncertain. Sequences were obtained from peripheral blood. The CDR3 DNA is TGTGCCAGCAGCAGGGGGACAGGGTTGTCTAATGAAAAACTGTTTTTT. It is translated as CASSRGTGLSNEKLFF.